Sequencing of this TCR beta chain was carried out in a study of blood T cell repertoires in COVID-19. The data were produced by immunoSEQ multiplex PCR, yet TCRdb's version contains in-frame clones alone and is incomplete. The sample includes some 220,000 clones, roughly 84% of them seen just once. This CDR3 is built from 15 residues. Trimming removed 4 bases from V and 2 bases from J, with 14 bases in between. Germline CDR1 is ENHRY and CDR2 is SYGVKD. The sequencing input was peripheral blood. This receptor was identified in a woman aged 60-75 years who had recovered from COVID-19. The V and J genes are TRBV10-3 and TRBJ2-5; possibly TRBD2 for D (6 bases). CDR3 DNA sequence: TGTGCCATCAGTGTGGGCGGGGAAGCGCAAGAGACCCAGTACTTC. It is translated as CAISVGGEAQETQYF.